This TCR beta chain was found in a study of cytomegalovirus exposure and HLA in healthy donors. Study-level findings and limits: Among donors in an Asian-associated ancestry cluster, a later analysis reportedly found fewer N-insertions than the approximately 700-donor mean. Three CMV-associated chains proved CMV antigen-specific in vitro. For most subjects, TCR beta sequences were reported to predict HLA-A and HLA-B alleles with accuracy.

PCR used 60 Vbeta primers and 13 Jbeta primers. TCRdb's table, derived via immunoSEQ multiplex PCR, lists solely in-frame clones and lacks some. The profile shows around 150,000 clones, roughly four fifths of them singletons. As to this clone: Antigen specificity is unknown.

Trimming stripped 5 bases from V and 2 bases from J, with 22 bases between. The germline gives CDR1 MNHEY, CDR2 SMNVEV (reference sequence). The CDR3 runs 18 residues. Each donor was healthy, and each was a bone marrow donor. This chain uses TRBV27 with TRBJ2-1, with a possible D match to TRBD2 (5 bases). Input material: PBMCs. The receptor comes from a woman aged 45 to 65 in good health and CMV-seropositive. CDR3: CASSPFGLLTTTYNEQFF. As DNA, the CDR3 is TGTGCCAGCAGTCCCTTCGGACTCCTGACGACAACCTACAATGAGCAGTTCTTC.